The entry that follows covers one T cell receptor (beta chain) sequence. Its antigen remains unknown. The PCR ran on 60 Vbeta and 13 Jbeta primers. TCRdb's table, derived via immunoSEQ multiplex PCR, lists solely in-frame clones and lacks some. The sample includes under 90,000 clones, roughly 72% of them seen just once. This sample was taken from a study of cytomegalovirus exposure and HLA in healthy donors. Trimming stripped 2 bases from V and 10 bases from J, with 12 bases between. The germline V gene has CDR1 SNHLY and CDR2 FYNNEI. The CDR3 runs to 13 residues. Healthy bone marrow donors made up the donors. Broader study findings: Previously analyzed data showed that most TCR beta V segments were productive at a frequency of about 90% or about 30%. In a later analysis, at a false discovery rate of 0.05, roughly 17,000 TCR beta sequences matched HLA alleles. There was a cluster of highly shared sequence variants that was likely a sequencing artifact.

The chain is built from TRBV2 and TRBJ2-1; possible D gene TRBD2, 5 bases. Sequencing was carried out using PBMCs. This receptor was obtained from a man aged 40-50 years in good health and CMV-seropositive. As DNA, the CDR3 is TGTGCCAGCAGTGAATTCGAGACGGGGGAGCAGTTCTTC. Translated: CASSEFETGEQFF.